The present T cell receptor beta chain was sequenced within a study of beta chain features in type 1 diabetes (dated by TCRdb to the late 2010s). Broadly, across the study: Patients and healthy donors did not differ in mean age, gender distribution, total cell number or subset yield. A total of roughly 100 million sorted cells were examined across all samples, and a strong correlation was observed between cell number per subset and RNA yield. The study compared the TCRB repertoires of sorted circulating CD4+ T cell subsets in recently diagnosed type 1 diabetes patients with those in matched healthy donors. Regulatory and stem cell-like memory subsets were obtained from only 8 patients and about eight healthy donors, while naive and central memory subsets were obtained from all 30 or so donors. Summary of the overall study and its limitations: A moderate but significant shortening of TCRB CDR3 length was observed in type 1 diabetes patients in all four CD4+ subsets. Naive, central memory and regulatory TCRB repertoires appeared to be more similar among patients than among healthy donors. Because the HLA sub-analyses included only small numbers of individuals, any influence of HLA type on TCRB rearrangement was left unresolved. PCR might favor shorter templates, but patient and control samples were amplified and corrected together, so any skew would affect both groups equally. At VDJ recombination sites, type 1 diabetes patients had fewer insertions and more deleted nucleotides, which implies abnormalities in thymic rearrangement. Because cDNA was sequenced instead of genomic DNA, activated cells with high expression could be over-represented, although the groups did not differ in activation or CD3 levels.

This clone was detected a few times. It lacks a known antigen. Per-base qualities were not stored, and no clone one base away is much larger. Other DNA sequences in this specimen translate into the identical CDR3. Each donor gave one peripheral blood draw, averaging roughly 0.11 L, which was collected into heparinised tubes. A BD FACSAria II was used to sort naive, central memory, regulatory and stem cell-like memory CD4+ T cells with a panel that included CD45RO, CCR7, CD25, CD127, CD95 and CD27. Purity was above 95% for every sorted population. Right away, PBMCs were isolated by Lymphoprep density gradient centrifugation and were stained directly, with no culture step. Samples were stained and sorted in pairs, with one healthy donor and one patient per experiment, so that batch effects were minimized. The CDR3, from cysteine to phenylalanine, totals 15 residues. The retained sequence is limited to the CDR3, 45 bases, with the frame set at the first base. CDR1 and CDR2 were assigned from the germline V gene as MNHEY and SVGAGI. Here V drops 5 bases and J drops 2 bases, and the junction holds 5 bases not matched to any gene.

The entire isolated RNA was reverse transcribed using the High Capacity cDNA Reverse Transcription Kit, and thus expressed TCRB transcripts were sequenced. Naive, central memory and regulatory T cell samples underwent deep immunoSEQ sequencing, averaging approximately 3.5 million total reads per sample. Sorted cells were lysed in RLT buffer, and RNA was extracted using DNase-treated RNeasy Micro or Mini kits according to cell number. Each cell subset was processed separately to prevent cross-contamination, with patient and healthy donor samples processed together. The immunoSEQ multiplex PCR was used to amplify TCRB sequences from cDNA, yielding 87-bp fragments that span the CDR3 region. Amplicons were sequenced on the Illumina HiSeq platform. Regarding the original processing steps: PCR bias was computationally corrected using synthetic template baselines, reads within Hamming distance 2 were collapsed, and singletons that could not be merged were discarded. Reads were aligned to IMGT to assign V, D and J genes, CDR3 length, and insertions or deletions at six rearrangement sites. Within each subset, clonotype counts were normalized to the number of sorted cells before true diversity and Gini coefficients were calculated with the tcR R package. Repertoire sharing was quantified using the overlap coefficient calculated on TCRB nucleotide sequences. Out-of-frame TCRB sequences from naive cells were analyzed as a proxy for the pre-selection repertoire. The table was pulled from immuneACCESS by TCRdb, which kept in-frame rearrangements only. Such tables lose some clones; where checked, under half of the loss comes from unresolved V genes, and the rest has no known cause. The D gene and trimming were derived from the DNA, and the V and J assignments and clone size from that table. The sample data list over 650,000 clones, and around 15% of these were observed just once. The ten largest clones capture approximately 0.043% of the sample.

In this chain, TRBV6-5 is recombined with TRBJ1-2; a stretch of 10 junction bases matches TRBD1. This TCR was sampled from a man younger than 30 with type 1 diabetes. Sequencing was done on a sample of naive CD4+ T cells from blood. Read against the paper, the sample's cell subset or site label means: true naive CD4+ T cells. The CDR3 protein sequence reads: CASSPGTGANYGYTF. The DNA is TGTGCCAGCAGTCCCGGGACAGGGGCAAACTATGGCTACACCTTC.